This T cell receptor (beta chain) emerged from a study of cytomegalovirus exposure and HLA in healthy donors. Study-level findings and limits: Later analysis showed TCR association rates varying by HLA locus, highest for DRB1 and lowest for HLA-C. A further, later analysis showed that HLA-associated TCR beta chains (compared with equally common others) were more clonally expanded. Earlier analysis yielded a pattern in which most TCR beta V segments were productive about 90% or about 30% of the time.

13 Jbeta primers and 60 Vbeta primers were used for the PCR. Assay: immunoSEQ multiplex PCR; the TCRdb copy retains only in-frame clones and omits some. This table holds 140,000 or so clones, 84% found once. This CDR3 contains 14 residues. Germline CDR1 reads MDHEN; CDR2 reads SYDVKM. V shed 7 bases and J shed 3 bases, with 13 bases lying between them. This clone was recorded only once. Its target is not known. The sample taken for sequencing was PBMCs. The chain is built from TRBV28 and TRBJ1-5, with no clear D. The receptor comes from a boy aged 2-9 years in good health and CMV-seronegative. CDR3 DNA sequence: TGTGCCAGCACCCCGCAGCGGGTCAATCAGCCCCAGCATTTT. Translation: CASTPQRVNQPQHF.